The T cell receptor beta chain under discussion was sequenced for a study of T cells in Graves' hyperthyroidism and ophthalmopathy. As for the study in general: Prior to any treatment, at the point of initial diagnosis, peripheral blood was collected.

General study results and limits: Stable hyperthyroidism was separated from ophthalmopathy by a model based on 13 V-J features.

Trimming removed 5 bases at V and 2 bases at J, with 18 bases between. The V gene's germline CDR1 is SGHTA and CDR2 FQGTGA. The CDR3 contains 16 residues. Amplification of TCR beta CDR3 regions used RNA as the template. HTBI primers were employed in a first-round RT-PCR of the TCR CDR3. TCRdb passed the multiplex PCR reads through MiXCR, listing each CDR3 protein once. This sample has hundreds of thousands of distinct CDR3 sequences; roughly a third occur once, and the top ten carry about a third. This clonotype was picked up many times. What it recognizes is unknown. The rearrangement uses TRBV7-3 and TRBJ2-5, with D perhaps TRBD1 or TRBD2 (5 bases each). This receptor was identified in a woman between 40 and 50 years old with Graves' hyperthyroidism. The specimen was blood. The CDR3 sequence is CASSPTGEGRQETQYF. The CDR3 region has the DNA TGTGCCAGCAGCCCCACAGGAGAGGGTCGGCAAGAGACCCAGTACTTC.